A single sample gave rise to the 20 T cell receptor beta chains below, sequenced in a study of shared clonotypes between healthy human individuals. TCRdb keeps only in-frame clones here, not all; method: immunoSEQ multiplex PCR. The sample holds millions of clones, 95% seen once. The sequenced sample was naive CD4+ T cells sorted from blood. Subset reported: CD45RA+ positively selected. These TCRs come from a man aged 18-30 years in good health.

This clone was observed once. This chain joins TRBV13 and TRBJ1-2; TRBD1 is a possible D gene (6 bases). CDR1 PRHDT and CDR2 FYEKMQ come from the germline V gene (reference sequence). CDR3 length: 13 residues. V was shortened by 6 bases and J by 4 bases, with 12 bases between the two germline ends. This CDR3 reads CASSPDRSYGYTF. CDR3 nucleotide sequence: TGTGCCAGCAGTCCCGACAGGAGCTATGGCTACACCTTC. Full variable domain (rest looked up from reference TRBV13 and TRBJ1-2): AAGVIQSPRHLIKEKRETATLKCYPIPRHDTVYWYQQGPGQDPQFLISFYEKMQSDKGSIPDRFSAQQFSDYHSELNMSSLELGDSALYFCASSPDRSYGYTFGSGTRLTVV.

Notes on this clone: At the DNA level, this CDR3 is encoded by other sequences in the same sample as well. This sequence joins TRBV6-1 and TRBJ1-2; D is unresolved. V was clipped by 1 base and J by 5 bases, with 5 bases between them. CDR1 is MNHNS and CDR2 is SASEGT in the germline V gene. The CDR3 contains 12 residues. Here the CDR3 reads CASSEGLYGYTF. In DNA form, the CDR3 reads TGTGCCAGCAGTGAAGGATTGTATGGCTACACCTTC.

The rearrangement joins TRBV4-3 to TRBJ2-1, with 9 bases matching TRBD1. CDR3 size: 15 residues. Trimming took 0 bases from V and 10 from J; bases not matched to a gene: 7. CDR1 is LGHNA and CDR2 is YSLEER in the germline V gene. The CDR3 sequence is CASSQEGTGFREQFF. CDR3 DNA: TGCGCCAGCAGCCAAGAAGGGACAGGGTTTCGAGAGCAGTTCTTC.

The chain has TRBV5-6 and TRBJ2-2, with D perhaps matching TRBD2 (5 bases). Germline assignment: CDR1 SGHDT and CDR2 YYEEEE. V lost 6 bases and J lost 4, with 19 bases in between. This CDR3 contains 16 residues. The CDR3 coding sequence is TGTGCCAGCATTTCATCTGGGAGTCAAGGCACCGGGGAGCTGTTTTTT. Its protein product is CASISSGSQGTGELFF.

CDR3 sequence: CASRRDRGQTEAFF. The CDR3 DNA is TGTGCCAGTAGGAGGGACAGGGGGCAGACTGAAGCTTTCTTT. The J gene is TRBJ1-1, the V gene TRBV19, with 12 bases fitting TRBD1. Germline V lookup: CDR1 LNHDA, CDR2 SQIVND (reference sequence). J gave up 5 bases and V 6 bases, and 4 bases lay outside the gene matches. CDR3 size: 14 residues.

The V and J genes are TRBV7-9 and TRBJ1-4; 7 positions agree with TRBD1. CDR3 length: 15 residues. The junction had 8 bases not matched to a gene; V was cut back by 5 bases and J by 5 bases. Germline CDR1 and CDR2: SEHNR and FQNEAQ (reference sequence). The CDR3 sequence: CASSAWDSLNEKLFF. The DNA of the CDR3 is TGTGCCAGCAGCGCATGGGACAGCTTAAATGAAAAACTGTTTTTT.

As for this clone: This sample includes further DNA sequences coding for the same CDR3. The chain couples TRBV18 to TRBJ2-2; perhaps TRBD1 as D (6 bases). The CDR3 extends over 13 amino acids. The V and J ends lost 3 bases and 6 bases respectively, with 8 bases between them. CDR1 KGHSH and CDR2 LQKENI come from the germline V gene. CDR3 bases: TGTGCCAGCTCACCTACAGGGCCCGGGGAGCTGTTTTTT. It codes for CASSPTGPGELFF.

In nucleotides, the CDR3 is TGTGCCAGTAGTTCTCCTGGCAGGGGGCTTGGCGAGCAGTACTTC. As protein: CASSSPGRGLGEQYF. The chain couples TRBV19 to TRBJ2-7; 8 bases match TRBD1. J gave up 6 bases and V 5 bases, and 12 bases lay outside the gene matches. In germline, CDR1 is LNHDA, CDR2 SQIVND (reference sequence). This CDR3 is built from 15 residues.

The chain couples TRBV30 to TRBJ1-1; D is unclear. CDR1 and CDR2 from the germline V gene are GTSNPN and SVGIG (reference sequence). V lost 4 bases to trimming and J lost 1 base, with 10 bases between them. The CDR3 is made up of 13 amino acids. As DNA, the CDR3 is TGTGCCTGGACCCCCACGGGGAACACTGAAGCTTTCTTT. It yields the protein CAWTPTGNTEAFF. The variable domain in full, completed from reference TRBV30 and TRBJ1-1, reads SQTIHQWPATLVQPVGSPLSLECTVEGTSNPNLYWYRQAAGRGLQLLFYSVGIGQISSEVPQNLSASRPQDRQFILSSKKLLLSDSGFYLCAWTPTGNTEAFFGQGTRLTVV.

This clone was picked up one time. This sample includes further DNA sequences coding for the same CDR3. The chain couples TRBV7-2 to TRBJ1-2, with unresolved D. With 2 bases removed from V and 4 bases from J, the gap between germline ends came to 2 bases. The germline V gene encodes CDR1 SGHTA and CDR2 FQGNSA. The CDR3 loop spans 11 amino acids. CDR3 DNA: TGTGCCAGCAGCTTATCCTATGGCTACACCTTC. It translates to CASSLSYGYTF. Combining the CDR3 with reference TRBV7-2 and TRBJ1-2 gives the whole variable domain GAGVSQSPSNKVTEKGKDVELRCDPISGHTALYWYRQSLGQGLEFLIYFQGNSAPDKSGLPSDRFSAERTGGSVSTLTIQRTQQEDSAVYLCASSLSYGYTFGSGTRLTVV.

CDR3 DNA: TGTGCCAGCAGCTTCTGGGGCGCCGGGGAGCTGTTTTTT. Protein product: CASSFWGAGELFF. The chain links TRBV7-6 to TRBJ2-2, with a weak D call TRBD1 (5 bases). The CDR3 consists of 13 residues. Germline V gene data show CDR1 as SGHVS and CDR2 as FNYEAQ. Trimming took 3 bases from V and 6 from J, leaving 8 bases between them.

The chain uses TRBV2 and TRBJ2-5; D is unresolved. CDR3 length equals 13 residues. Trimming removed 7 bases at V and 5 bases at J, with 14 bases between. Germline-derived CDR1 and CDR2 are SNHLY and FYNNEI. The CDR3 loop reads CASNTLGSETQYF. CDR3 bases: TGTGCCAGCAACACTCTAGGGTCGGAGACCCAGTACTTC.

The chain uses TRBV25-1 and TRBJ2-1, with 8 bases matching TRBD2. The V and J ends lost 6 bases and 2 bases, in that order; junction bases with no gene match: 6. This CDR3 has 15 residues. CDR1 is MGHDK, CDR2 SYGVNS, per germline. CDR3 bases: TGTGCCAGCAGCGGCGGGGGGTCCCCCTACAATGAGCAGTTCTTC. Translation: CASSGGGSPYNEQFF.

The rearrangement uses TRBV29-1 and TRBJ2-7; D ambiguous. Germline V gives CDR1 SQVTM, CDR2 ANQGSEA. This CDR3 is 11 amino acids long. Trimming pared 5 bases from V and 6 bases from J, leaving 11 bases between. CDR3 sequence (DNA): TGCAGCGTTTTTTCTCCTGGCGAGCAGTACTTC. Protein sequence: CSVFSPGEQYF.

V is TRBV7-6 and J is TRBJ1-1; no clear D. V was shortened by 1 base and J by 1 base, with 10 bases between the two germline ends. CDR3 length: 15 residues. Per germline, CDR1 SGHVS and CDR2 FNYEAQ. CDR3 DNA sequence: TGTGCCAGCAGCTTAGAATTTGGCGAGAACACTGAAGCTTTCTTT. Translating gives CASSLEFGENTEAFF.

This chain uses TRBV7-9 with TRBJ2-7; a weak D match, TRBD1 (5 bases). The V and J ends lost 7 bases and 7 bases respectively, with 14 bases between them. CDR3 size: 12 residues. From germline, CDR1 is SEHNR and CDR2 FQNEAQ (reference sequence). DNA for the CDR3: TGTGCCAGCAAAAACCCAAAGGGGGAGCAGTACTTC. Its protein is CASKNPKGEQYF. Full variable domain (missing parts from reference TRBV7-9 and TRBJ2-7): DTGVSQNPRHKITKRGQNVTFRCDPISEHNRLYWYRQTLGQGPEFLTYFQNEAQLEKSRLLSDRFSAERPKGSFSTLEIQRTEQGDSAMYLCASKNPKGEQYFGPGTRLTVT.

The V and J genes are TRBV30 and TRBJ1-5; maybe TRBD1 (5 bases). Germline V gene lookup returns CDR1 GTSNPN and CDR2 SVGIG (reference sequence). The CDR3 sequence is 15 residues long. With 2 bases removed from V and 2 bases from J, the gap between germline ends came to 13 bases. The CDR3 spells CAWSQGRSGNQPQHF. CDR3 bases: TGTGCCTGGAGTCAGGGTAGGAGTGGCAATCAGCCCCAGCATTTT.

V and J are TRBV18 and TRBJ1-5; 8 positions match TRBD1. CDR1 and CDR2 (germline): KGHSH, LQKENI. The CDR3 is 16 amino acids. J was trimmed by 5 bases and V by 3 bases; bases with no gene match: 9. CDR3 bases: TGTGCCAGCTCACCTTCGACGGACAGGGTTGATCAGCCCCAGCATTTT. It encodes CASSPSTDRVDQPQHF.

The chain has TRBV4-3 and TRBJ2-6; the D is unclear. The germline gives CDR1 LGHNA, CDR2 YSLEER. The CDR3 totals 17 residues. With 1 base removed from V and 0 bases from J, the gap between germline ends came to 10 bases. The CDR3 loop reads CASSQGDGISGANVLTF. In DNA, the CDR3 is TGCGCCAGCAGCCAAGGAGATGGGATCTCTGGGGCCAACGTCCTGACTTTC.

The CDR3 DNA reads as TGCGCCAGCAGCTGGCGCGGCCAATATGGCGGGGAGCTGTTTTTT. Translating it yields CASSWRGQYGGELFF. The rearrangement uses TRBV5-1 and TRBJ2-2, with D unresolved. This CDR3 contains 15 residues. V was cut by 3 bases and J by 7 bases, with 16 bases left in between. Germline CDR1 is SGHRS and CDR2 is YFSETQ.